The present TCR beta chain was sequenced within a study of T cell clones after liver transplantation (dated by TCRdb to 2018 to 2020). About the full investigation: The samples were obtained from ITN030ST, a randomized trial that attempted immunosuppression withdrawal within 2 years after liver transplantation. Blood samples were collected pre-transplant, pre-randomization before withdrawal, and post-randomization after either full withdrawal or failed withdrawal. As an antigen-independent comparator for the donor-reactive sequences, third party-reactive TCRbeta sequences from pre-transplant MLRs were identified as well. Donor-reactive T cell clones were identified by TCRbeta sequencing after a pre-transplant mixed lymphocyte reaction and then tracked in post-transplant blood. Three of the eight recipients were HCV-positive; the others were transplanted for non-autoimmune, non-viral indications. The subjects received no induction therapy and were kept on standard immunosuppression until randomization at 12-24 months post-transplant. Tolerance was defined as complete immunosuppression withdrawal for at least one year with no rise in liver enzymes beyond twice the upper limit of normal. Of the 8 liver transplant recipients making up the studied cohort, 3 were classified as tolerant and 5 as non-tolerant. The investigation overall reported the following: The decline in donor-reactive sequences exceeded the decline in third party-reactive sequences, suggesting partial antigen-specific deletion that was unrelated to withdrawal success. Circulating donor-reactive CD4 TCRbeta sequences fell significantly post-transplant in most of the 8 subjects, irrespective of tolerance or HCV status. Low numbers of available donor cells limited the measurable donor-reactive repertoire in a couple of subjects. When repertoire turnover was taken into account, detection of donor-reactive sequences was significantly reduced in 7 of 8 subjects for CD4 and in 8 of 8 subjects for CD8. Because of small, heterogeneous patient numbers and non-standardized post-transplant time points, the conclusions were only preliminary. Without allograft tissue specimens, donor-reactive T cells may have migrated into the graft rather than being deleted.

Thawed unstimulated PBMCs were stained for CD3, CD4 and CD8 and FACS-sorted into CD3+CD4+ and CD3+CD8+ populations. Randomization to immunosuppression withdrawal applied to every one of the 8 studied subjects. The Qiagen DNeasy Blood and Tissue Kit was used for genomic DNA isolation. Frozen genomic DNA underwent high-throughput TCRbeta CDR3 sequencing by immunoSEQ, including PCR amplification, mapping, bias correction and internal controls. The study's processing was this. Only productive rearrangements were retained, with each unique TCRbeta sequence defined by its CDR3 nucleotide sequence together with its V and J gene. For a sequence to be called donor-reactive, it needed a frequency of at least 0.01% and at least 5-fold expansion in CFSE-low cells compared with unstimulated pre-transplant cells. To ensure at least 90% detection power, minimum frequency thresholds were set for each subject based on that subject's lowest-template unstimulated sample. Jensen-Shannon divergence between the top 1000 TCRbeta sequences post- versus pre-transplant served as the measure of repertoire turnover. Two-sided Fisher's exact tests were used to test for changes in how often donor-reactive sequences were detected. Not all clones reach the TCRdb copy of this immuneACCESS table, which keeps in-frame sequences only. Checked studies attribute under half of the gap to unresolved V genes and leave the rest unexplained. V, J and clone size are taken as reported in that table, and D and trimming were inferred from the DNA itself. Within this sample are tens of thousands of clones, with around 80% of them counted one time only. The ten largest clones represent approximately 0.81% of the sample.

CDR1 and CDR2 (SGHRS, YFSETQ) derive from the germline V gene. Reading from cysteine to phenylalanine, the CDR3 counts 17 amino acids. Here the CDR3 DNA is all that survives: 51 bases in frame from base 1. Clipping removes 4 bases from V and 2 bases from J, with 14 as the unmatched junction base count. A word on this clone: Its antigen is still unknown. No per-base quality is available; no much larger clone lies one base away.

Sequencing used CD4+ T cells from blood, obtained 12 months after liver transplant. The source of this sequence is a human patient who received a liver transplant. Some T cells may derive from the graft donor when a transplant has been performed. The chain employs TRBV5-1 and TRBJ1-2; 7 central nucleotides agree with TRBD1. CDR3 reads: CASSLPPLGGLNYGYTF. The nucleotides read TGCGCCAGCAGCCTCCCCCCCCTAGGGGGCTTGAACTATGGCTACACCTTC.